This is a list of T cell receptor beta chains from one sample in a study of regulatory dendritic cells for organ transplantation. TCRdb's table, derived via immunoSEQ multiplex PCR, lists solely in-frame clones and lacks some. This table holds around 8,000 clones, 65% to 75% found once. For these receptors, no antigen is known. Input material: memory CD4+ T cells from blood cultured with dendritic cells. These receptors were taken from a human donor in good health. CDR3s include the opening cysteine and the closing phenylalanine or tryptophan. Each record gives: V gene, D gene, CDR3 length, J gene, clone size, CDR3 protein, CDR3 DNA. D genes are given only for firm matches. Some rows have no size entry. The others give once, few or many, or a class for an expanded clone.

TRBV7-2	-	13	TRBJ1-6	-	CASSLDRRSPLHF	TGTGCCAGCAGCTTAGACCGGAGGTCACCCCTCCACTTT
TRBV18	-	13	TRBJ2-7	once	CASSLSLDYEQYF	TGTGCCAGCTCGCTCTCCTTAGACTACGAGCAGTACTTC
TRBV19	TRBD1	15	TRBJ1-6	few	CASSTGQGTKSPLHF	TGTGCCAGTAGTACCGGACAGGGTACGAAGTCACCCCTCCACTTT
TRBV18	-	14	TRBJ1-2	few	CASSLNPVQPGYTF	TGTGCCAGCTCACTAAATCCCGTACAGCCTGGCTACACCTTC
TRBV21-1	-	14	TRBJ2-5	few	CASSPPGLRETQYF	TGTGCCAGCAGCCCCCCGGGACTACGGGAGACCCAGTACTTC
TRBV7-9	-	14	TRBJ1-1	-	CASSSGLAGTEAFF	TGTGCCAGCAGCTCCGGACTGGCGGGAACTGAAGCTTTCTTT
TRBV18	TRBD2	16	TRBJ2-5	-	CASSPSPSGAKETQYF	TGTGCCAGCTCACCATCTCCCAGCGGGGCGAAAGAGACCCAGTACTTC
TRBV6-1	-	12	TRBJ2-1	few	CASSEVQESQFF	TGTGCCAGCAGTGAAGTACAGGAGTCTCAGTTCTTC
TRBV5-4	-	15	TRBJ1-2	few	CASSTRQARGYGYTF	TGTGCCAGCAGCACTAGACAGGCTAGGGGCTATGGCTACACCTTC
TRBV2	TRBD2	12	TRBJ2-3	-	CASSGGGGTQYF	TGTGCCAGCAGTGGGGGGGGAGGCACGCAGTATTTT
TRBV13	TRBD2	17	TRBJ2-3	-	CASSPPMGLALGDTQYF	TGTGCCAGCAGCCCCCCAATGGGACTAGCTCTAGGAGATACGCAGTATTTT
TRBV19	-	15	TRBJ1-3	-	CASSIGRSPGDTIYF	TGTGCCAGTAGTATAGGGAGATCTCCCGGGGACACCATATATTTT
TRBV19	TRBD1	15	TRBJ1-2	-	CASSVQGESNYGYTF	TGTGCCAGTAGTGTACAGGGGGAAAGTAACTATGGCTACACCTTC
TRBV5-1	-	15	TRBJ2-2	-	CASSLSPRRAGELFF	TGCGCCAGCAGCTTGTCCCCGAGACGGGCCGGGGAGCTGTTTTTT
TRBV2	TRBD2	15	TRBJ2-1	-	CASKGQRGSYNEQFF	TGTGCCAGCAAAGGGCAGCGGGGCTCCTACAATGAGCAGTTCTTC
TRBV5-6	TRBD2	16	TRBJ2-1	few	CASSLGLAGGGNEQFF	TGTGCCAGCAGCTTAGGTCTAGCGGGGGGTGGGAATGAGCAGTTCTTC
TRBV7-9	-	15	TRBJ1-1	few	CASSLLEAMNTEAFF	TGTGCCAGCAGCTTATTAGAAGCCATGAACACTGAAGCTTTCTTT
TRBV6-5	-	14	TRBJ1-4	-	CASSEGVRGEKLFF	TGTGCCAGCAGTGAAGGTGTCAGGGGCGAAAAACTGTTTTTT
TRBV7-9	-	15	TRBJ1-1	-	CASSPTTTPGTEAFF	TGTGCCAGCAGCCCAACCACGACTCCCGGGACTGAAGCTTTCTTT
TRBV19	-	14	TRBJ1-6	-	CASSISKQGSPLHF	TGTGCCAGTAGTATCTCTAAACAGGGCTCACCCCTCCACTTT
TRBV6-1	-	16	TRBJ1-3	-	CASSEGLGSSGNTIYF	TGTGCCAGCAGTGAAGGTCTAGGCAGCTCTGGAAACACCATATATTTT
TRBV6-6	TRBD2	13	TRBJ2-7	few	CASRTSGGYEQYF	TGTGCCAGCCGGACGTCGGGGGGGTACGAGCAGTACTTC
TRBV5-1	TRBD2	16	TRBJ2-5	-	CASSNGLAGGGETQYF	TGCGCCAGCAGCAACGGACTAGCGGGGGGGGGAGAGACCCAGTACTTC
TRBV28	-	14	TRBJ2-7	-	CASSAQSRQAGQYF	TGTGCCAGCAGTGCCCAATCCCGACAGGCTGGGCAGTACTTC
TRBV7-8	TRBD2	17	TRBJ2-3	-	CASSFTSGGLSTDTQYF	TGTGCCAGCAGCTTTACTAGCGGGGGCCTAAGCACAGATACGCAGTATTTT
TRBV2	-	14	TRBJ2-5	-	CASSDRGREMEQYF	TGTGCCAGCAGTGACAGGGGACGGGAAATGGAGCAGTACTTC
TRBV29-1	-	10	TRBJ1-1	-	CSVANTEAFF	TGCAGCGTTGCAAACACTGAAGCTTTCTTT
TRBV11-3	TRBD1	15	TRBJ2-7	-	CASSSQGTGVYEQYF	TGTGCCAGCAGCTCCCAGGGGACAGGGGTCTACGAGCAGTACTTC
TRBV25-1	-	13	TRBJ2-1	-	CASSPPAGDEQFF	TGTGCCAGCAGTCCCCCGGCAGGGGATGAGCAGTTCTTC
TRBV19	TRBD1	16	TRBJ2-6	-	CASSRTGLMGANVLTF	TGTGCCAGTAGTCGGACAGGCCTTATGGGGGCCAACGTCCTGACTTTC
TRBV12-5	-	14	TRBJ2-1	-	CASGAQSTANEQFF	TGTGCTAGTGGTGCACAATCGACAGCCAATGAGCAGTTCTTC
TRBV2	-	14	TRBJ1-1	-	CASSEYSFDTEAFF	TGTGCCAGCAGTGAATACAGTTTTGACACTGAAGCTTTCTTT
TRBV5-1	TRBD2	16	TRBJ2-1	-	CASSLGTSSGWGEQFF	TGCGCCAGCAGCTTGGGGACTAGCTCGGGGTGGGGTGAGCAGTTCTTC
TRBV5-6	TRBD2	15	TRBJ2-7	-	CASSATSLSSYEQYF	TGTGCCAGCAGCGCGACTAGCCTATCTTCCTACGAGCAGTACTTC
TRBV11-3	TRBD2	15	TRBJ2-3	-	CASSFSGGSTDTQYF	TGTGCCAGCAGCTTCAGCGGGGGCAGCACAGATACGCAGTATTTT
TRBV6-5	TRBD2	14	TRBJ2-5	-	CASSYGRAVETQYF	TGTGCCAGCAGTTACGGGAGGGCGGTGGAGACCCAGTACTTC
TRBV29-1	-	15	TRBJ2-7	-	CSVREGTTKPYEQYF	TGCAGCGTTCGAGAGGGAACGACAAAACCCTACGAGCAGTACTTC
TRBV6-5	-	14	TRBJ1-3	-	CASSDTSSGNTIYF	TGTGCCAGCAGCGACACGAGCTCTGGAAACACCATATATTTT
TRBV27	TRBD1	15	TRBJ2-3	-	CASSLWGQSTDTQYF	TGTGCCAGCAGTTTATGGGGACAGTCAACAGATACGCAGTATTTT
TRBV15	TRBD1	15	TRBJ2-7	-	CATSRDLGQGAVQYF	TGTGCCACCAGCAGAGATTTGGGACAGGGGGCTGTGCAGTACTTC
TRBV6-6	TRBD1	16	TRBJ2-2	-	CASSYLGTGVTGELFF	TGTGCCAGCAGTTACCTCGGGACAGGGGTCACCGGGGAGCTGTTTTTT
TRBV11-2	TRBD2	16	TRBJ2-1	-	CASSPRGDNSYNEQFF	TGTGCCAGCAGTCCGCGGGGGGACAACTCCTACAATGAGCAGTTCTTC
TRBV7-2	TRBD1	15	TRBJ2-5	-	CASSSNRGPQETQYF	TGTGCCAGCAGCTCAAACAGGGGGCCCCAAGAGACCCAGTACTTC
TRBV13	TRBD1	13	TRBJ2-7	-	CASSRDRGSEQYF	TGTGCCAGCAGCCGGGACAGGGGGAGCGAGCAGTACTTC
TRBV9	TRBD1	17	TRBJ1-6	few	CASSVRQGEGLNSPLHF	TGTGCCAGCAGCGTAAGACAGGGGGAGGGTCTCAATTCACCCCTCCACTTT
TRBV5-6	TRBD2	12	TRBJ2-5	-	CAAGRGEETQYF	TGTGCCGCCGGGAGGGGGGAAGAGACCCAGTACTTC
TRBV4-1	TRBD1	14	TRBJ1-1	-	CASSRGQGFNEAFF	TGCGCCAGCAGTCGAGGACAGGGCTTTAATGAAGCTTTCTTT
TRBV19	-	16	TRBJ2-7	large	CASSILGGPLPYEQYF	TGTGCCAGTAGTATTCTCGGGGGACCCCTCCCCTACGAGCAGTACTTC
TRBV7-9	-	17	TRBJ2-1	-	CASSPWTLRGSYNEQFF	TGTGCCAGCAGCCCGTGGACCCTACGGGGAAGTTACAATGAGCAGTTCTTC
TRBV9	-	14	TRBJ1-3	few	CASSVRGGVNTIYF	TGTGCCAGCAGCGTGAGGGGGGGGGTAAACACCATATATTTT
TRBV7-9	TRBD1	15	TRBJ2-5	-	CASSLSGQGRETQYF	TGTGCCAGCAGCTTATCGGGACAGGGCCGGGAGACCCAGTACTTC
TRBV5-8	TRBD1	15	TRBJ1-5	few	CASSQGQGKWQPQHF	TGTGCCAGCAGCCAGGGACAGGGTAAATGGCAGCCCCAGCATTTT
TRBV15	TRBD1	15	TRBJ2-7	few	CATSREGAGGYEQYF	TGTGCCACCAGCAGAGAAGGGGCAGGGGGCTACGAGCAGTACTTC
TRBV5-1	-	13	TRBJ2-1	-	CASSFSTVNEQFF	TGCGCCAGCAGCTTTTCGACTGTCAATGAGCAGTTCTTC
TRBV11-1	-	14	TRBJ2-3	-	CASSSDSRTDTQYF	TGTGCCAGCAGCTCGGACAGCCGCACAGATACGCAGTATTTT
TRBV9	TRBD2	17	TRBJ2-3	-	CASSGLGTSGSTDTQYF	TGTGCCAGCAGCGGCCTAGGGACTAGCGGAAGCACAGATACGCAGTATTTT
TRBV11-2	-	14	TRBJ2-1	-	CASSSLGGHNEQFF	TGTGCCAGCAGCTCCCTGGGGGGGCACAATGAGCAGTTCTTC